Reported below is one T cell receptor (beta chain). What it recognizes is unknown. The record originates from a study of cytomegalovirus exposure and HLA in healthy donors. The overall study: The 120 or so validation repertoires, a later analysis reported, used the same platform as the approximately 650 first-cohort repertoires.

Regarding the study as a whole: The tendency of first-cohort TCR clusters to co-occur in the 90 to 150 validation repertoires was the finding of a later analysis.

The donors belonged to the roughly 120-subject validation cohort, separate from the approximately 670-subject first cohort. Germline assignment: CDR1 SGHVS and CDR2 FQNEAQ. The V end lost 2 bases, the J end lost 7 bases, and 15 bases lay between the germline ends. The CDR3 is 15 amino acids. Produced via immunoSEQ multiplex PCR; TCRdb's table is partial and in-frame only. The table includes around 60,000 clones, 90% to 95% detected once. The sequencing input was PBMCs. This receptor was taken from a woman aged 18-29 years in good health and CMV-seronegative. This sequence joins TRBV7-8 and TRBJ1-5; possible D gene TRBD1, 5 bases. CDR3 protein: CASSLLGRGGQPQHF. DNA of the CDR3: TGTGCCAGCAGCTTATTAGGTAGGGGCGGACAGCCCCAGCATTTT.